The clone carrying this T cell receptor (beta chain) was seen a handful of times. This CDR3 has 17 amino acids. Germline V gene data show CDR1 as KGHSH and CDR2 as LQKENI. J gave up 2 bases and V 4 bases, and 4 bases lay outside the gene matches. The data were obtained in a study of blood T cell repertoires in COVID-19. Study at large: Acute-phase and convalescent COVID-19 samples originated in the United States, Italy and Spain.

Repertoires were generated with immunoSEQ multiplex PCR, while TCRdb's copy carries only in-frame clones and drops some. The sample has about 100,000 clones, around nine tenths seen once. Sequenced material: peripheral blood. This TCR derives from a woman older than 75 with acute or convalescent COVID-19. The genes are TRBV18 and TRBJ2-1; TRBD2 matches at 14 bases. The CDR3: CASSLKTSGGAYNEQFF. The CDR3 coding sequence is TGTGCCAGCTCACTAAAGACTAGCGGGGGGGCCTACAATGAGCAGTTCTTC.